This T cell receptor (beta chain) stems from a study of blood T cells in healthy people across ages. Primers used in a second PCR of roughly 7 to 12 cycles were a sample-barcoded 5' primer and a J-beta primer mix. A single record per CDR3 protein comes from TCRdb applying MiXCR to the 5' RACE reads. The sample consists of just under 750,000 distinct CDR3 sequences, about a fifth of them appearing once. Broader study findings: What prevented conclusive comparison of naive and antigen-experienced cells was that PBMCs were unsorted.

Concerning this clonotype: Antigen unknown.

Input material: blood. This TCR derives from a man in his 70s in good health.

The CDR3 is CASSRRRGHYGYTF. The CDR3, as DNA: TGTGCCAGCAGTCGCCGCCGGGGGCACTATGGCTACACCTTC. The chain is built from TRBV12-3 or TRBV12-4 and TRBJ1-2; a weak D match, TRBD1 (6 bases). Trimming removed 5 bases at V and 3 bases at J, with 13 bases between. The CDR3 covers 14 residues.